This T cell receptor beta chain emerged from a study of cytomegalovirus exposure and HLA in healthy donors. Study background: The same platform as the approximately 700 first-cohort repertoires was used for the 120 validation repertoires, a later analysis reported.

V was clipped by 0 bases and J by 2 bases; unmatched bases: 9. Looked up from germline, CDR1 is SGHRS and CDR2 is YFSETQ. The CDR3 totals 17 residues. The donors were in the approximately 120-subject validation cohort; that cohort was separate from the approximately 700-subject first cohort. About this clone itself: What it recognizes is unknown.

Study-wide findings and caveats: In the 90 to 150 validation repertoires, just under 95% of cluster scores exceeded 0, per a later analysis.

Profiled with immunoSEQ multiplex PCR; TCRdb holds only in-frame clones, not every one. This sample has about 150,000 clones; around 89% occur once, and the top ten carry over 5%. This TCR was recovered from a woman in her 30s in good health and CMV-seropositive. The chain couples TRBV5-1 to TRBJ2-3, with TRBD2 identical over 7 bases. Sequences were obtained from PBMCs. The CDR3 DNA follows: TGCGCCAGCAGCTTGGTGGGTCGGGAGGCGCTCACAGATACGCAGTATTTT. Protein: CASSLVGREALTDTQYF.